Sequencing of this T cell receptor beta chain was carried out in a study of blood T cell repertoires in COVID-19. As for the study in general: There were acute and convalescent COVID-19 samples, and they came from the United States, Italy and Spain. PBMCs, B-cell-depleted T cells, or T cells were the source of the cDNA or gDNA that made up the material.

As originally analysed: The assay estimated nucleated cells by amplifying reference gene primers. The method was immunoSEQ multiplex PCR; TCRdb's version includes in-frame clones alone and lacks a portion of them. That table supplies the V and J calls and clone size; D and trimming were determined from the DNA. In the table there are 450,000 or so clones, roughly 87% of which are singletons. The Seattle patients joined while their infection was active and were tracked longitudinally afterward. Germline CDR1 and CDR2: MNHEY and SVGEGT. The CDR3 has 15 residues. V lost 4 bases and J lost 5; bases outside the gene matches: 5.

V and J are TRBV6-2 or TRBV6-3 and TRBJ2-1; 10 nucleotides match TRBD1. The clonotype comes from a young man with COVID-19, enrolled during active disease. Sequencing was performed on peripheral blood. The CDR3 protein is CASSSPGTGDNEQFF. For the CDR3, the DNA is TGTGCCAGCAGTTCCCCCGGGACAGGGGACAATGAGCAGTTCTTC.